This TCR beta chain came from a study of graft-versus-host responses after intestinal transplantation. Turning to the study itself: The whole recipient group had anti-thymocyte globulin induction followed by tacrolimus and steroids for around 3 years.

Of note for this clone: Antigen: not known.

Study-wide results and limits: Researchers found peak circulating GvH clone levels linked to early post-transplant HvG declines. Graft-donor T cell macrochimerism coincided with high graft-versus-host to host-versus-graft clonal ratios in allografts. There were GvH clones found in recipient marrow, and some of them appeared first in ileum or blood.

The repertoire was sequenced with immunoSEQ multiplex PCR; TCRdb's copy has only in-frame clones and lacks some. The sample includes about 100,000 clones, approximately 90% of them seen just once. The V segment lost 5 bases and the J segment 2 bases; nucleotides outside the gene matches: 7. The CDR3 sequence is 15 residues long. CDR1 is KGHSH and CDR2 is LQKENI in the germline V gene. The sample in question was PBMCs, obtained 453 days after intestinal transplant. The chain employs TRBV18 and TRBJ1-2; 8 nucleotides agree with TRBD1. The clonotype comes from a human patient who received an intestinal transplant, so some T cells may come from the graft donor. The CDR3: CASSAGGAGNYGYTF. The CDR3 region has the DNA TGTGCCAGCTCAGCAGGGGGCGCAGGGAACTATGGCTACACCTTC.